The source of this TCR beta chain is a study of liver allograft versus peripheral blood T cells. About the research overall: Transplanted-liver and recipient peripheral blood T cell receptor repertoires were compared.

Between the trimmed V and J ends, which lost 6 bases and 7 bases, there was a span of 19 bases. Per germline, CDR1 MDHEN and CDR2 SYDVKM. The CDR3 sequence is 14 residues long. TCRdb independently ran MiXCR on the reads; one entry per CDR3 protein. The profile shows over 10,000 distinct CDR3 sequences, approximately 18% of them singletons. Concerning this clonotype: It may be a read error: a sequence one base away is much more abundant.

The TCR sequence derives from a human patient who had a liver transplant. The graft donor may be the source of some T cells. The chain carries TRBV28 and TRBJ2-7; TRBD1 might be the D (6 bases). The chain's CDR3 is CASSHGTTNWEQYF. For the CDR3, the DNA is TGTGCCAGCAGCCACGGGACAACCAATTGGGAGCAGTACTTC.